The 32 T cell receptor beta chains below come from one sample, sequenced in a study of blood T cell repertoires in COVID-19 (dated by TCRdb to the early 2020s). The method was the immunoSEQ multiplex PCR assay. Entries here come from immuneACCESS through TCRdb and include only in-frame sequences with V and J called. Some clones fail to appear in such tables; in the studies checked, an unresolved V gene covers under half of the shortfall, and the cause of the remainder is unknown. The sample records about 92,000 clones, over 60% of which are singletons. The ten biggest clones cover about 8.1% of the sample. The sequenced sample consisted of peripheral blood. These receptors were taken from a man aged 45-60 years who had recovered from COVID-19.

This clone has just a few counts. V gene TRBV7-2 combines with J gene TRBJ2-4, with TRBD2 identical over 13 bases. V was clipped by 5 bases and J by 15 bases; unmatched bases: 7. CDR3 length: 13 amino acids. Germline loops: CDR1 SGHTA, CDR2 FQGNSA. This chain's CDR3 is CASSLLAGGHGYF. The DNA of the CDR3 is TGTGCCAGCAGCCTACTAGCGGGGGGGCACGGGTACTTC.

This clone was seen a single time. The J gene is TRBJ1-5, the V gene TRBV10-3, with D uncertain. The germline gives CDR1 ENHRY, CDR2 SYGVKD. CDR3 length: 15 amino acids. V lost 3 bases, J lost 6 bases, and 15 bases lay in between. The CDR3 DNA follows: TGTGCCATCAGTGACCGTAGGGAGGTCACTCAGCCCCAGCATTTT. Translating gives CAISDRREVTQPQHF.

V is TRBV7-2 and J is TRBJ1-2; D gene unclear. V was pared by 1 base and J by 4 bases, with 13 bases between. The CDR3 extends over 15 amino acids. The germline V gene encodes CDR1 SGHTA and CDR2 FQGNSA. CDR3 residues: CASSLGGGIAYGYTF. CDR3 sequence (DNA): TGTGCCAGCAGCTTAGGTGGCGGGATCGCCTATGGCTACACCTTC.

The chain is built from TRBV27 and TRBJ2-1; the match to TRBD2 covers 8 bases. Germline CDR1 and CDR2: MNHEY and SMNVEV (reference sequence). J gave up 3 bases and V 5 bases, and 6 bases lay outside the gene matches. This CDR3 has 15 residues. The CDR3 is CASSLLAGLYNEQFF. The CDR3 DNA sequence: TGTGCCAGCAGTCTTCTAGCGGGCCTCTACAATGAGCAGTTCTTC.

The V and J genes are TRBV30 and TRBJ1-1; D is ambiguous. Germline V gives CDR1 GTSNPN, CDR2 SVGIG (reference sequence). The V gene lost 4 bases and the J gene lost 4 bases, with 10 bases spanning the gap. This CDR3 spans 12 amino acids. As DNA, the CDR3 is TGTGCCTGGACTCGGGGAAGCACTGAAGCTTTCTTT. It encodes CAWTRGSTEAFF.

The rearrangement joins TRBV3-1 (or the pseudogene TRBV3-2) to TRBJ2-2; tentatively, D is TRBD1 (5 bases). Between the trimmed V and J ends, which lost 4 bases and 4 bases, there was a span of 16 bases. CDR3 length: 16 amino acids. Germline assignment: CDR1 LGHDT and CDR2 YNNKEL (reference sequence). CDR3 sequence: CASSLAGPRGTGELFF. In DNA form, the CDR3 reads TGTGCCAGCAGCCTTGCCGGGCCTAGGGGCACCGGGGAGCTGTTTTTT.

This chain joins TRBV6-5 and TRBJ2-7, with D perhaps TRBD1 (6 bases). The germline V and J ends were trimmed by 6 bases and 0 bases, with 15 bases remaining between them. The CDR3 is 15 amino acids. Germline CDR1 is MNHEY and CDR2 is SVGAGI. CDR3 DNA: TGTGCCAGCAGGCGAGCCTGGGACAACTCCTACGAGCAGTACTTC. Its translation is CASRRAWDNSYEQYF.

V is TRBV12-3 or TRBV12-4 and J is TRBJ2-2; TRBD2 matches at 7 bases. This CDR3 has 12 residues. Losses at the gene ends were 6 bases for V and 9 bases for J; bases not matched to a gene: 4. CDR3: CASSRGGRELFF. The CDR3 DNA sequence: TGTGCCAGCAGCCGCGGGGGAAGGGAGCTGTTTTTT.

CDR3: CASSIQTGFFTDTQYF. CDR3 DNA sequence: TGTGCCAGTAGTATACAAACAGGGTTTTTCACAGATACGCAGTATTTT. This chain joins TRBV19 and TRBJ2-3, with D possibly being TRBD1 (6 bases). The CDR3 totals 16 residues. Trimming took off 2 bases at V and 2 bases at J, with 14 bases between the two ends. CDR1 is LNHDA, CDR2 SQIVND, per germline (reference sequence).

The V call is TRBV5-1, the J call TRBJ2-3, with TRBD1 identical over 8 bases. Germline CDR1 and CDR2: SGHRS and YFSETQ. With V trimmed by 9 bases and J by 2 bases, 8 bases remained unmatched. The CDR3 is made up of 14 amino acids. The CDR3 loop reads CATQTGAHTDTQYF. For the CDR3, the DNA is TGCGCCACCCAGACAGGGGCCCACACAGATACGCAGTATTTT.

The chain uses TRBV20-1 and TRBJ1-1; D unresolved. Germline CDR1 is DFQATT and CDR2 is SNEGSKA (reference sequence). The ends were cut back, 4 bases at V and 4 bases at J, with 7 bases in the middle. The CDR3 is 11 amino acids. The DNA of the CDR3 is TGCAGTGCTACCCGTTTCACTGAAGCTTTCTTT. Translation gives CSATRFTEAFF.

The chain has TRBV27 and TRBJ2-7; 7 bases map to TRBD1. CDR1 and CDR2 from the germline V gene are MNHEY and SMNVEV (reference sequence). This CDR3 is built from 13 residues. V lost 3 bases to trimming and J lost 5 bases; unmatched junction nucleotides: 4. The CDR3 sequence: CASSFNRGHEQYF. The CDR3 DNA is TGTGCCAGCAGTTTTAACAGGGGCCACGAGCAGTACTTC.

The V gene is TRBV7-2, the J gene TRBJ1-3; 8 nucleotides agree with TRBD1. This CDR3 has 15 amino acids. V was clipped by 4 bases and J by 4 bases; unmatched bases: 6. Germline V gene lookup returns CDR1 SGHTA and CDR2 FQGNSA. The CDR3 bases are TGTGCCAGCAGCTATTTACAGGGGGGCGGAAACACCATATATTTT. This sequence encodes CASSYLQGGGNTIYF.

This chain links TRBV10-2 with TRBJ2-7; weak D call: TRBD2 (5 bases). CDR3 length: 13 amino acids. CDR1 WSHSY and CDR2 SAAADI come from the germline V gene. V lost 8 bases and J lost 6, with 17 bases in between. The CDR3 protein is CASSARRIVEQYF. The CDR3 DNA reads as TGCGCCAGCTCAGCTAGGAGGATCGTCGAGCAGTACTTC.

The chain couples TRBV15 to TRBJ1-2; D may be TRBD1 (6 bases). This CDR3 region has 14 residues. V gave up 1 base and J gave up 1 base, with 7 bases separating them. Germline assignment: CDR1 LNHNV and CDR2 YYDKDF (reference sequence). The CDR3 region has the DNA TGTGCCACCAGCAGAGTGGACAGTAACTATGGCTACACCTTC. It translates to CATSRVDSNYGYTF.

Written as DNA, the CDR3 is TGCGCCAGCAGTTTTACAACAGGGGGCTCAGGCGAGCAGTACTTC. This gives the protein CASSFTTGGSGEQYF. J is TRBJ2-7 and V is TRBV5-1; 9 bases line up with TRBD1. V was pared by 5 bases and J by 6 bases, with 12 bases of the junction left unmatched. Looked up from germline, CDR1 is SGHRS and CDR2 is YFSETQ. The CDR3 loop spans 15 amino acids.

The CDR3 nucleotides are TGTGCCAGCAGTAAGGACAGGGGCAATTCACCCCTCCACTTT. Translating it yields CASSKDRGNSPLHF. V usage is TRBV6-9 and J usage is TRBJ1-6; 9 bases line up with TRBD1. V lost 5 bases to trimming and J lost 7 bases; unmatched junction nucleotides: 3. CDR3 size: 14 residues. CDR1 is MNHGY and CDR2 is SVAAGI in the germline V gene.

The rearrangement uses TRBV5-5 and TRBJ1-1; TRBD1 might be the D (5 bases). This CDR3 has 15 residues. V was cut by 0 bases and J by 10 bases, with 19 bases left in between. Germline CDR1 is SGHKS and CDR2 is YYEKEE (reference sequence). CDR3 DNA: TGTGCCAGCAGCTTGGATGCAGGGCTCGTCGTATCAGCTTTCTTT. The encoded protein is CASSLDAGLVVSAFF. Drawing the rest from reference TRBV5-5 and TRBJ1-1, the complete variable domain is DAGVTQSPTHLIKTRGQQVTLRCSPISGHKSVSWYQQVLGQGPQFIFQYYEKEERGRGNFPDRFSARQFPNYSSELNVNALLLGDSALYLCASSLDAGLVVSAFFGQGTRLTVV.

Remarks on this clone: Germline and junction disagree at one end, which may indicate a read error. The V call is TRBV5-1, the J call TRBJ1-1, with D possibly TRBD1 on 5 matching bases. The germline V gene has CDR1 SGHRS and CDR2 YFSETQ. CDR3 length: 14 amino acids. The CDR3 loop is CARSRPGGNTEAFF. In nucleotides, the CDR3 is TGCGCCCGCAGCCGGCCGGGGGGGAACACTGAAGCTTTCTTT.

The rearrangement uses TRBV3-1 (or the pseudogene TRBV3-2) and TRBJ1-6, with D unresolved. From germline, CDR1 is LGHDT and CDR2 YNNKEL (reference sequence). This CDR3 has 13 amino acids. V lost 4 bases, J lost 10 bases, and 11 bases lay in between. CDR3 in DNA: TGTGCCAGCAGCCCGGGGTATGGGTCACCCCTCCACTTT. Translating gives CASSPGYGSPLHF.

CDR3 nucleotide sequence: TGTGCCAGCAGGAGGGGGCTTGAGGCTGAAGCTTTCTTT. It translates to CASRRGLEAEAFF. The chain is built from TRBV25-1 and TRBJ1-1; 7 nucleotides match TRBD1. Germline CDR1 is MGHDK and CDR2 is SYGVNS. Trimming cost V 6 bases and J 6 bases; bases outside gene matches: 7. This CDR3 has 13 residues. The whole variable domain, filled in from reference TRBV25-1 and TRBJ1-1, reads EADIYQTPRYLVIGTGKKITLECSQTMGHDKMYWYQQDPGMELHLIHYSYGVNSTEKGDLSSESTVSRIRTEHFPLTLESARPSHTSQYLCASRRGLEAEAFFGQGTRLTVV.

There are a few counts of this clone. The V call is TRBV7-2, the J call TRBJ2-1; the match to TRBD2 covers 10 bases. After removal of 1 base from V and 8 bases from J, the junction contained 8 bases not matched to a gene. Germline V gives CDR1 SGHTA, CDR2 FQGNSA. This CDR3 comprises 16 residues. The CDR3 DNA reads as TGTGCCAGCAGCTTAGATCTAGCGGGAGTAGGGTATGAGCAGTTCTTC. Its translation is CASSLDLAGVGYEQFF. The variable domain in full, completed from reference TRBV7-2 and TRBJ2-1, reads GAGVSQSPSNKVTEKGKDVELRCDPISGHTALYWYRQSLGQGLEFLIYFQGNSAPDKSGLPSDRFSAERTGGSVSTLTIQRTQQEDSAVYLCASSLDLAGVGYEQFFGPGTRLTVL.

The V and J genes are TRBV5-1 and TRBJ2-3; 7 bases align to TRBD2. V lost 3 bases, J lost 3 bases, and 7 bases stayed unmatched. Looked up from germline, CDR1 is SGHRS and CDR2 is YFSETQ. The CDR3 has 15 residues. CDR3 in amino acids: CASSSLGGRTDTQYF. The CDR3, as DNA: TGCGCCAGCAGCTCGCTGGGAGGGCGTACAGATACGCAGTATTTT.

This chain joins TRBV7-8 and TRBJ2-5; the match to TRBD2 covers 9 bases. This CDR3 is built from 16 residues. The V gene's germline CDR1 is SGHVS and CDR2 FQNEAQ. The J segment lost 4 bases and the V segment lost 6 bases, leaving 12 bases of the junction unmatched. In DNA, the CDR3 is TGTGCCAGCAGGCAACAAGCGGGAGGTTCCTCAGAGACCCAGTACTTC. Its protein product is CASRQQAGGSSETQYF.

V usage is TRBV6-1 and J usage is TRBJ1-2; no definite D call. V lost 3 bases, J lost 7 bases, and 15 bases lay in between. This CDR3 has 14 amino acids. The germline gives CDR1 MNHNS, CDR2 SASEGT. The CDR3 here is CASSDATSSGGYTF. The CDR3, as DNA: TGTGCCAGCAGTGATGCTACTTCGAGCGGTGGCTACACCTTC.

This rearrangement joins TRBV11-3 to TRBJ2-5; tentatively, D is TRBD2 (5 bases). Germline lookup yields CDR1 SGHNT and CDR2 YENEEA. The CDR3 covers 13 residues. Trimming took 5 bases from V and 5 from J, leaving 12 bases between them. In DNA form, the CDR3 reads TGTGCCAGCAGCCGCATGGACTCGGAGACCCAGTACTTC. Encoded protein: CASSRMDSETQYF.

This chain links TRBV24-1 with TRBJ1-2; tentative D call: TRBD1 (6 bases). CDR1 KGHDR and CDR2 SFDVKD come from the germline V gene. The CDR3 covers 13 residues. Trimming left V 3 bases short and J 7 bases short, with 11 bases between. As DNA, the CDR3 is TGTGCCACCAGTGATAGCAACAGGGTTGGCTACACCTTC. Translating gives CATSDSNRVGYTF.

The chain joins TRBV4-1 to TRBJ2-1; possible D gene TRBD2, 6 bases. V gave up 0 bases and J gave up 0 bases, with 9 bases separating them. There are 16 residues in the CDR3. Germline CDR1 is MGHRA and CDR2 is YSYEKL. The chain's CDR3 is CASSQDLGSSYNEQFF. CDR3 bases: TGCGCCAGCAGCCAAGATCTCGGGAGCTCCTACAATGAGCAGTTCTTC.

The CDR3, as DNA: TGTGCCAGCAGCGTAGAGGGGTTGACTCGGGGAAACACCATATATTTT. Translated: CASSVEGLTRGNTIYF. The chain uses TRBV9 and TRBJ1-3; tentatively, D is TRBD1 (5 bases). Per germline, CDR1 SGDLS and CDR2 YYNGEE. This CDR3 has 16 amino acids. With 0 bases removed from V and 4 bases from J, the gap between germline ends came to 14 bases.

V and J are TRBV5-6 and TRBJ2-7; TRBD1 agrees at 7 bases. Germline CDR1 is SGHDT and CDR2 is YYEEEE. The CDR3 spans 14 residues. Trimming at V came to 1 base and at J to 12 bases, leaving 13 bases not matched to a gene. In DNA form, the CDR3 reads TGTGCCAGCAGCTTGAAAGGAGACAGGGCGAGGCGGTACTTC. Its protein is CASSLKGDRARRYF.

Here the CDR3 DNA reads TGCGCCAGCAGGGTGGGGGCGGTCAATTCACCCCTCCACTTT. Its protein is CASRVGAVNSPLHF. This sequence joins TRBV5-1 and TRBJ1-6; TRBD1 might be the D (6 bases). The CDR3 runs to 14 residues. Between the trimmed V and J ends, which lost 5 bases and 7 bases, there was a span of 13 bases. Per the germline V gene, CDR1 is SGHRS and CDR2 is YFSETQ.

This clone showed up just a few times. The chain uses TRBV14 and TRBJ2-1; 14 bases are a match to TRBD2. Germline CDR1 reads SGHDN; CDR2 reads FVKESK. The CDR3 spans 14 residues. Trimming took 3 bases from V and 12 from J; bases not matched to a gene: 4. DNA of the CDR3: TGTGCCAGCAGCCAGACTAGCGGGAGGGCCCGGCAGTTCTTC. This codes for CASSQTSGRARQFF.